This TCR beta chain was sequenced in a study of glioma-infiltrating T cells after dendritic cell vaccination. Study-wide background: The vaccine used monocyte-derived dendritic cells pulsed overnight with autologous tumor lysate. Whole-study results and caveats: Only a small number of patients had complete blood and tumor samples.

As to this clone: Antigen unknown.

Time point in this sample: after dendritic cell vaccination, including at tumor progression/relapse. Selection required adequate fresh-frozen tumor tissue plus more than two years' survival data. All glioblastoma patients lacked an isocitrate dehydrogenase mutation. Generated by immunoSEQ multiplex PCR, the TCRdb table keeps only in-frame clones and is missing some. This sample has about 65,000 clones; more than 75% occur once, and the top ten carry approximately 10%. The source of this sequence is a human donor with glioblastoma. The sample consisted of blood, taken after dendritic cell vaccination.

The CDR3 bases are TGCGCCAGCAGCCCGGACAGTTACAATGAGCAGTTCTTC. Translation: CASSPDSYNEQFF. The chain is built from TRBV5-1 and TRBJ2-1, with D maybe TRBD1 (6 bases). The CDR3 contains 13 residues. CDR1 is SGHRS, CDR2 YFSETQ, per germline. V was shortened by 4 bases and J by 4 bases, with 9 bases between the two germline ends.